The rows below give T cell receptor beta chains drawn from one sample of a study of CD8 T cells in ankylosing spondylitis. From the 5' RACE reads, TCRdb called clonotypes with MiXCR, one entry per CDR3 protein. This sample yields about 540,000 distinct CDR3 sequences, of which roughly 13% are seen a single time; about 6.8% belongs to the top ten. Material: blood, either unsorted or a sorted T cell fraction (not recorded which). The receptors here all came from a male donor with ankylosing spondylitis. The CDR3 runs from the conserved cysteine through the conserved F or W. A D gene is named only where the DNA matches it firmly. Some rows have no size entry. The others give once, few or many, or a class for an expanded clone.

cdr3_aa	cdr3_nt	j_call	clone_size	d_call	v_call
CATSDLPGQGSETQYF	TGTGCCACCAGTGATTTGCCCGGACAGGGGTCGGAGACCCAGTACTTC	TRBJ2-5	NA	TRBD1	TRBV24-1
CASSGPEGANVLTF	TGTGCCAGCTCCGGCCCGGAAGGGGCCAACGTCCTGACTTTC	TRBJ2-6	few	NA	TRBV12-3/TRBV12-4
CASSLARTGGVGYTF	TGTGCCAGCAGCTTAGCCCGGACAGGGGGTGTTGGCTACACCTTC	TRBJ1-2	NA	TRBD1	TRBV11-3
CASSSPSGRLVEQFF	TGTGCCAGCAGCTCCCCTAGCGGGAGATTGGTTGAGCAGTTCTTC	TRBJ2-1	NA	TRBD2	TRBV12-3/TRBV12-4
CASAPTGGSQPQHF	TGTGCCAGCGCACCAACAGGGGGTAGTCAGCCCCAGCATTTT	TRBJ1-5	NA	TRBD1	TRBV6-2/TRBV6-3
CASSFAGVTNEQFF	TGTGCCAGCAGCTTCGCGGGAGTGACGAATGAGCAGTTCTTC	TRBJ2-1	NA	TRBD2	TRBV7-2
CASSPLLVQFF	TGTGCCAGCAGCCCCCTGTTGGTGCAGTTCTTC	TRBJ2-1	NA	NA	TRBV6-6
CASSPGPGSTEAFF	TGTGCCAGCTCACCGGGCCCCGGCAGCACTGAAGCTTTCTTT	TRBJ1-1	few	NA	TRBV18
CATSRSASSYNSPLHF	TGTGCCACCAGCCGATCAGCGAGCTCCTATAATTCACCCCTCCACTTT	TRBJ1-6	NA	NA	TRBV15
CASSWAVQETQYF	TGTGCCAGCAGCTGGGCAGTCCAAGAGACCCAGTACTTC	TRBJ2-5	NA	NA	TRBV11-2
CASIVNEQFF	TGTGCCAGCATCGTCAATGAGCAGTTCTTC	TRBJ2-1	many	NA	TRBV12-3/TRBV12-4